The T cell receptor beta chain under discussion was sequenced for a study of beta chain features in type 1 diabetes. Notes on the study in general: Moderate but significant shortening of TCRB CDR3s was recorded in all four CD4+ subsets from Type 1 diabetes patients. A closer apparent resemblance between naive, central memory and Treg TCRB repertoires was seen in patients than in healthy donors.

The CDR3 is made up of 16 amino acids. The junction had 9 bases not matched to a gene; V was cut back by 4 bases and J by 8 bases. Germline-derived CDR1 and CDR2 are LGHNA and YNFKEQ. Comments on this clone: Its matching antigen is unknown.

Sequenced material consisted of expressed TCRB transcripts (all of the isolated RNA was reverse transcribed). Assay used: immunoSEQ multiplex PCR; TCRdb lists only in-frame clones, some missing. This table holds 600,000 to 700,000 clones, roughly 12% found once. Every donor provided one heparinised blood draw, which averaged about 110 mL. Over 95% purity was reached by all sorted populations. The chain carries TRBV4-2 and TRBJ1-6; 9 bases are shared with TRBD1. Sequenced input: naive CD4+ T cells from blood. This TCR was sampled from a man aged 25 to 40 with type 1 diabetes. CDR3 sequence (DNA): TGTGCCAGCAGCCGAGATCGGACAGGGGTGGATTCACCCCTCCACTTT. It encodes CASSRDRTGVDSPLHF.